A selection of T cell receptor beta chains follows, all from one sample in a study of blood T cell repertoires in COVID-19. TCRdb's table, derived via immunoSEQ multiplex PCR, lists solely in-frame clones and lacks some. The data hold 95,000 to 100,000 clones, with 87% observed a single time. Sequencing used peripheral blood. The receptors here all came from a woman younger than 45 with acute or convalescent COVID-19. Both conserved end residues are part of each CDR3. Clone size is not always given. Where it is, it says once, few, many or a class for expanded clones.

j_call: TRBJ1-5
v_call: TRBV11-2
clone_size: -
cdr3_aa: CASSFDRGQPQHF

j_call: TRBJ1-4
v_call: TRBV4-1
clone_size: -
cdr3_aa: CASSLLAGEEKLFF

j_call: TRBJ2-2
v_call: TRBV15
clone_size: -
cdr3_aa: CATSRVTGSTGELFF

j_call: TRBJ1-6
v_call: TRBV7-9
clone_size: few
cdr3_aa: CASSPRTGDHSPLHF

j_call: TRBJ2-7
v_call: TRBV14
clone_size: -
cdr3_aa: CASSLYYEQYF

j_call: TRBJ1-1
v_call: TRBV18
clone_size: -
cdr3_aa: CASSPRDTEAFF

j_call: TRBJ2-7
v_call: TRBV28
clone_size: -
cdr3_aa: CASSPDSYEQYF

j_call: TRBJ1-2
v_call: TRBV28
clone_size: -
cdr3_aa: CASSPGVSFPAVYGYTF

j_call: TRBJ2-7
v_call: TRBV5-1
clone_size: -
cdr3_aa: CASSLDSITEGEQYF

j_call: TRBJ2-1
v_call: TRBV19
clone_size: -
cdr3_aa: CASSIEGGSREQFF

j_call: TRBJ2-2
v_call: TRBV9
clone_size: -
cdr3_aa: CASSRGTGELFF

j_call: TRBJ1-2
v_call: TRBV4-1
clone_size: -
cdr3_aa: CASSQDWSDFYGYTF

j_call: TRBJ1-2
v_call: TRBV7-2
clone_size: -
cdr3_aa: CASSNRQVPGYTF

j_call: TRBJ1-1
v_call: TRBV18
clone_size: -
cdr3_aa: CASSQGINKEAFF

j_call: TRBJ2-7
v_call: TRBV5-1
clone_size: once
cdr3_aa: CASSSLRTGIHEQYF

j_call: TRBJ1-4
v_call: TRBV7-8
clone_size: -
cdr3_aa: CASSFTGATNEKLFF

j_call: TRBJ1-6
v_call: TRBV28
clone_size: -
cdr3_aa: CASSSDTPLHF

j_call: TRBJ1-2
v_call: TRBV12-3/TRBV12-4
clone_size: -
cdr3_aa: CASSLRGPGTF

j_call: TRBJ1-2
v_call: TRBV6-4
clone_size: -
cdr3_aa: CASSARDRVFGYTF

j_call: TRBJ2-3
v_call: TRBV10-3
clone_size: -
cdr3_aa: CAISRSVGTDTQYF

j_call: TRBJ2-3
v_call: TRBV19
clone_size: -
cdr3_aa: CASNNRGTDTQYF

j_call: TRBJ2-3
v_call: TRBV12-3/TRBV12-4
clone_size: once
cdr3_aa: CASSWGGVQYF

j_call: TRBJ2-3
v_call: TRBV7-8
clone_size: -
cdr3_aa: CASSLAGTGGKVDTQYF

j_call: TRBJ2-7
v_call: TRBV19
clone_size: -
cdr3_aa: CASSTDRGRDEQYF

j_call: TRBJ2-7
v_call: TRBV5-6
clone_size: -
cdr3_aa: CASSLLLSGTGEDEQYF

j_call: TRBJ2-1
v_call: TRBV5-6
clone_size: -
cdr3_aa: CASSIEDRGNNEQFF

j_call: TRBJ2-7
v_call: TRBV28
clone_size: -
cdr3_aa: CASSFSGFYEQYF

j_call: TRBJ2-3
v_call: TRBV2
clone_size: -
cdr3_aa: CASTVGMVADTQYF

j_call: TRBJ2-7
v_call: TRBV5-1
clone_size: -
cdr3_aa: CASSKTGGTWEQYF

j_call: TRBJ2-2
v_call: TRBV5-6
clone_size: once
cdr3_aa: CASSFSDRADTGELFF

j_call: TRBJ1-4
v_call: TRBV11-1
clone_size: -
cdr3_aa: CASTRDRSEKLFF

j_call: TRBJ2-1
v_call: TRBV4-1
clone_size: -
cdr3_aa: CASSHHGQGTYNEQFF

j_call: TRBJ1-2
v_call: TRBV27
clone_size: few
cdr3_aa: CASSWTPNYGYTF

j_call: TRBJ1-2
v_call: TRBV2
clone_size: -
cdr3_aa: CASLRGERGQGYTF

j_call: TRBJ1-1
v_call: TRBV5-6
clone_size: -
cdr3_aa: CASSQEDRGVNTEAFF

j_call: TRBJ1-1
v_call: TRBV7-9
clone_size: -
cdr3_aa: CASSTRQLEAFF

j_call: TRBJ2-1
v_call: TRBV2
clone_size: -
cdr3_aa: CASVGQGVNNEQFF

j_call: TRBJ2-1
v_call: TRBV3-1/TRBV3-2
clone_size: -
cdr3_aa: CASSPDLTTISEQFF

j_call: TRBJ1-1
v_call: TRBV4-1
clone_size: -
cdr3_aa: CASSQGSAANTEAFF

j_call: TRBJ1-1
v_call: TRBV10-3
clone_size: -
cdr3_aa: CAISESGVNTEAFF

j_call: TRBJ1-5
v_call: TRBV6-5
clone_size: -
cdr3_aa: CASSPDRVNQPQHF

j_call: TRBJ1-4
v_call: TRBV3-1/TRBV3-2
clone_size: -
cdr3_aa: CASSQDIGVEKLFF

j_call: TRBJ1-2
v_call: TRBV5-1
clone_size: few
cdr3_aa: CASSSGQGDGYTF

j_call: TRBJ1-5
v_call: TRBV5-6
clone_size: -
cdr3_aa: CASSPLNSNQPQHF

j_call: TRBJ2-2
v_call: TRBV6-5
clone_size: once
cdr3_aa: CASYLGGNTGELFF

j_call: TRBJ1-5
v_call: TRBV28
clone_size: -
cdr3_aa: CASSLLGNWGAGNQPQHF

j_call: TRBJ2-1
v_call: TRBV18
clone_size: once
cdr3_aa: CASSPPGLAGGPPYNEQFF

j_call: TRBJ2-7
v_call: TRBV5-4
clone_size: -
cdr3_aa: CANLPQVHIYEQYF

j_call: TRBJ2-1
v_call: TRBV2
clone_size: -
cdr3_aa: CASSDVRGSSYNEQFF

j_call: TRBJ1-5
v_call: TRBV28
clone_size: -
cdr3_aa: CASRRGANQPQHF

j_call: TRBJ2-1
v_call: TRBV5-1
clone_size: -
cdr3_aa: CASSLVGGSNEQFF

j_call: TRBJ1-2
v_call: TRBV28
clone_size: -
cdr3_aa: CATNSGTDYGYTF

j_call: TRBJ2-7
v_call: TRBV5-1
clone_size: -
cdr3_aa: CASSFYTSPGQGNYEQYF

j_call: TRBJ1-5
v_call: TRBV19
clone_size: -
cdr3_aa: CASSISTPGEPQHF